Below, 14 T cell receptor beta chains from the same sample are listed, as sequenced in a study of T cell responses to AZD1222 COVID-19 vaccine. Here immunoSEQ multiplex PCR was the method, and the copy in TCRdb shows in-frame clones only, minus some. The sample lists about 140,000 clones, roughly nine tenths occurring once. Source: peripheral blood, taken on day 0 of AZD1222 vaccination. These TCRs come from an adult in good health.

This chain uses TRBV10-2 with TRBJ2-7; TRBD2 agrees at 7 bases. The junction had 10 bases not matched to a gene; V was cut back by 2 bases and J by 3 bases. Per the germline V gene, CDR1 is WSHSY and CDR2 is SAAADI. There are 16 residues in the CDR3. CDR3 DNA sequence: TGCGCCAGCAGTGAGCCGCCGAGCGGGATGAACTACGAGCAGTACTTC. Its protein is CASSEPPSGMNYEQYF.

The chain recombines TRBV18 with TRBJ1-2; possible D gene TRBD1, 6 bases. This CDR3 spans 13 amino acids. The germline V gene encodes CDR1 KGHSH and CDR2 LQKENI. Trimming removed 3 bases at V and 6 bases at J, with 11 bases between. The CDR3 protein is CASSPDSQNGYTF. The CDR3, as DNA: TGTGCCAGCTCACCGGACAGCCAGAATGGCTACACCTTC.

This sequence joins TRBV27 and TRBJ2-7; D possibly corresponds to TRBD2 (7 bases). The CDR3 has 15 residues. The germline CDR1 and CDR2 sequences are MNHEY and SMNVEV (reference sequence). V dropped 6 bases and J dropped 1 base, with 16 bases sitting between them. The CDR3 DNA reads as TGTGCCAGCAGAACGAAAAAGGGGGGGTCCTACGAGCAGTACTTC. Amino acid sequence: CASRTKKGGSYEQYF.

V is TRBV24-1 and J is TRBJ2-2; D is perhaps TRBD1 (6 bases). Trimming stripped 4 bases from V and 0 bases from J, with 14 bases between. Per the germline V gene, CDR1 is KGHDR and CDR2 is SFDVKD. The CDR3 covers 17 residues. CDR3 in DNA: TGTGCCACCAGTGAACCCCCAGGGGCGGCGAACACCGGGGAGCTGTTTTTT. It encodes CATSEPPGAANTGELFF.

In this sample, this clone turned up a few times. V and J are TRBV11-2 and TRBJ2-2; D remains unclear. V was cut by 3 bases and J by 0 bases, with 2 bases left in between. CDR1 SGHAT and CDR2 FQNNGV come from the germline V gene. The CDR3 spans 13 residues. The CDR3 region is CASSFSNTGELFF. The CDR3, as DNA: TGTGCCAGCAGCTTCTCGAACACCGGGGAGCTGTTTTTT.

V and J are TRBV15 and TRBJ2-5; 10 nucleotides match TRBD1. CDR3 length: 18 amino acids. The germline V gene encodes CDR1 LNHNV and CDR2 YYDKDF (reference sequence). V was clipped by 1 base and J by 2 bases; unmatched bases: 10. CDR3 loop: CATSRAPPDRGLQETQYF. CDR3 bases: TGTGCCACCAGCAGAGCCCCACCCGACAGGGGGCTTCAAGAGACCCAGTACTTC.

The V and J genes are TRBV28 and TRBJ1-5; tentatively, D is TRBD1 (5 bases). V lost 8 bases to trimming and J lost 0 bases, with 14 bases between them. The germline V gene encodes CDR1 MDHEN and CDR2 SYDVKM. CDR3 length: 15 amino acids. This CDR3 is CASSDSSSSNQPQHF. The CDR3 DNA sequence: TGTGCCAGCTCCGACAGTTCAAGTAGCAATCAGCCCCAGCATTTT.

The J gene is TRBJ2-7, the V gene TRBV30; no reliable D call. Trimming left V 3 bases short and J 2 bases short, with 14 bases between. Germline V gene sequence: CDR1 GTSNPN, CDR2 SVGIG (reference sequence). The length of the CDR3 is 14 residues. Written as DNA, the CDR3 is TGTGCCTGGAGACCTTTCGACGGTACCTACGAGCAGTACTTC. Amino acid sequence: CAWRPFDGTYEQYF. Supplemented by reference TRBV30 and TRBJ2-7, the full variable domain reads SQTIHQWPATLVQPVGSPLSLECTVEGTSNPNLYWYRQAAGRGLQLLFYSVGIGQISSEVPQNLSASRPQDRQFILSSKKLLLSDSGFYLCAWRPFDGTYEQYFGPGTRLTVT.

The chain has TRBV6-6 and TRBJ1-1; 10 bases fit TRBD1. Germline trimming cut 11 bases from V and 3 bases from J; bases unmatched to any gene: 9. Looked up from germline, CDR1 is MNHNY and CDR2 is SVGAGI (reference sequence). This CDR3 has 14 amino acids. CDR3 coding DNA: TGTGCCGGGAAGACAGGGGGCAGGGACACTGAAGCTTTCTTT. Translation gives CAGKTGGRDTEAFF.

Regarding this clone: The sample carries other DNA sequences with the same CDR3. V is TRBV5-1 and J is TRBJ1-4; D perhaps matches TRBD1 (6 bases). V lost 4 bases and J lost 0, with 13 bases in between. The CDR3 spans 16 residues. Germline-derived CDR1 and CDR2 are SGHRS and YFSETQ. The CDR3 DNA reads as TGCGCCAGCAGCCTTACAGGGACTGCAACTAATGAAAAACTGTTTTTT. The encoded protein is CASSLTGTATNEKLFF. Full variable domain (outside the CDR3, taken from reference TRBV5-1 and TRBJ1-4): KAGVTQTPRYLIKTRGQQVTLSCSPISGHRSVSWYQQTPGQGLQFLFEYFSETQRNKGNFPGRFSGRQFSNSRSEMNVSTLELGDSALYLCASSLTGTATNEKLFFGSGTQLSVL.

The chain is built from TRBV27 and TRBJ2-7, with D unclear. The germline CDR1 and CDR2 sequences are MNHEY and SMNVEV (reference sequence). The CDR3 has 11 residues. The germline V and J ends were trimmed by 4 bases and 6 bases, with 7 bases remaining between them. CDR3 sequence (DNA): TGTGCCAGCAGTTCTAGTGGCGAGCAGTACTTC. Its protein is CASSSSGEQYF.

V usage is TRBV9 and J usage is TRBJ2-1; 9 positions agree with TRBD2. Germline trimming cut 3 bases from V and 4 bases from J; bases unmatched to any gene: 5. The CDR3 extends over 15 amino acids. Germline assignment: CDR1 SGDLS and CDR2 YYNGEE. The CDR3 bases are TGTGCCAGCAGCGGTAGCGGGGGACTGTACAATGAGCAGTTCTTC. Protein product: CASSGSGGLYNEQFF.

This clone was seen only once. J is TRBJ2-1 and V is TRBV7-9, with 13 bases fitting TRBD2. The CDR3 is 16 amino acids. The J segment lost 3 bases and the V segment lost 2 bases, leaving 1 base of the junction unmatched. Germline CDR1 reads SEHNR; CDR2 reads FQNEAQ (reference sequence). CDR3 amino acids: CASSLRLAGGYNEQFF. CDR3 in DNA: TGTGCCAGCAGCTTAAGACTAGCGGGGGGCTACAATGAGCAGTTCTTC.

This chain uses TRBV12-5 with TRBJ2-7; TRBD1 might be the D (6 bases). There are 15 residues in the CDR3. From germline, CDR1 is LGHNT and CDR2 FRNRAP. With 2 bases removed from V and 1 base from J, the gap between germline ends came to 12 bases. CDR3 sequence reads: CASGLPRTASYEQYF. The DNA for the CDR3 is TGTGCTAGTGGTTTGCCTAGGACAGCTTCCTACGAGCAGTACTTC.